This T cell receptor (beta chain) originates from a study of blood T cell repertoires in COVID-19. Germline CDR1 and CDR2: DFQATT and SNEGSKA (reference sequence). V was pared by 3 bases and J by 6 bases, with 10 bases between. The CDR3 runs 12 residues. The method was immunoSEQ multiplex PCR; TCRdb's version includes in-frame clones alone and lacks a portion of them. The sample includes 45,000 to 55,000 clones, approximately 82% seen only once; the top ten take over 4.5%. The receptor was isolated from a human donor in a cohort sampled during active COVID-19. The sequenced sample was peripheral blood. The gene calls are TRBV20-1 and TRBJ2-3; D is uncertain. CDR3 bases: TGCAGTGCTAGTGGCGAATCGGATACGCAGTATTTT. This codes for CSASGESDTQYF.